Reported below is one T cell receptor beta chain. Its specificity is not known. With 60 Vbeta and 13 Jbeta primers, the PCR was carried out. Libraries were prepared by immunoSEQ multiplex PCR; TCRdb keeps only in-frame clonotypes and omits some of them. This sample carries approximately 67,000 clones, 68% of them seen once, and the ten largest clones take 2% to 2.5%. The sample originates from a study of cytomegalovirus exposure and HLA in healthy donors. Study background: Among fewer than 500 genotyped donors, roughly 80% fell in the Caucasian-associated ancestry cluster. Findings and caveats of the study: Presence/absence analysis assumed near-uniform sequencing depth across donors. Several of the most significant clusters were apparently associated with common viral pathogens in a later analysis.

Likely unrecorded immune exposures existed in these nominally healthy donors. J gave up 7 bases and V 4 bases, and 5 bases lay outside the gene matches. Germline values: CDR1 SGHRS, CDR2 YFSETQ. The CDR3 extends over 13 amino acids. The source material was PBMCs. This chain links TRBV5-1 with TRBJ2-4; 7 positions match TRBD1. The sequence came from a woman aged 25 to 45 in good health and CMV-seronegative. The CDR3 region has the DNA TGCGCCAGCAGCCCGACAGGGCCCAACATTCAGTACTTC. Protein: CASSPTGPNIQYF.